This TCR beta chain comes out of a study of blood T cell repertoires in COVID-19. Across the study: The United States, Italy and Spain supplied acute and convalescent COVID-19 samples. PBMCs, B-cell-depleted T cells, or T cells provided the cDNA or gDNA that made up the material.

Germline V gene lookup returns CDR1 SGHTA and CDR2 FQGTGA. The CDR3 is made up of 14 amino acids. Trimming removed 2 bases from V and 8 bases from J, with 15 bases in between. Authors' processing steps: The assay estimated nucleated cells by amplifying reference gene primers. The protocol was immunoSEQ multiplex PCR, while the TCRdb copy is restricted to in-frame clones and leaves out a portion. V, J and clone size are those of that table, while D and trimming were read from the DNA. The sample has approximately 98,000 clones, approximately 82% seen once; the top ten hold roughly 4%. The material sequenced was peripheral blood. This sequence joins TRBV7-3 and TRBJ1-1, with a weak D call TRBD1 (6 bases). This receptor was obtained from a man between 60 and 75 years old with acute or convalescent COVID-19. CDR3 loop: CASSLRRTEGEAFF. The DNA for the CDR3 is TGTGCCAGCAGCTTACGTCGGACAGAGGGAGAAGCTTTCTTT.